This entry is about one TCR beta chain. Deletions cut 4 bases from V and 3 bases from J, with 10 bases between. Germline V gives CDR1 LNHDA, CDR2 SQIVND (reference sequence). The CDR3 sequence is 14 residues long. RNA transcripts yielded amplified TCR beta CDR3 regions. The HTBI primer set served for first-round RT-PCR of the TCR CDR3. TCRdb called the multiplex PCR reads again in MiXCR, with one record for every CDR3 protein. The sample includes 300,000 to 450,000 distinct CDR3 sequences, 14% of them seen just once. This specimen belongs to a study of T cells in Graves' hyperthyroidism and ophthalmopathy.

The sequenced sample was blood. The chain couples TRBV19 to TRBJ2-1, with a weak D call TRBD1 (6 bases). The sequence derives from a woman aged 25 to 45 with Graves' ophthalmopathy. Here the CDR3 DNA reads TGTGCCAGTAGTAGGACAGAGTACTACAATGAGCAGTTCTTC. Its translation is CASSRTEYYNEQFF.